The rows below give T cell receptor beta chains drawn from one sample of a study of cytomegalovirus exposure and HLA in healthy donors. The assay was immunoSEQ multiplex PCR, and TCRdb's table has in-frame clones only and misses some. The sample lists under 250,000 clones, approximately 78% occurring once. Sample: PBMCs. These receptors were taken from a male donor in good health and CMV-seronegative. Each CDR3 is given with its conserved first and last residue. The order of the fields is D gene, clone size, CDR3 length, V gene, J gene, CDR3 protein, CDR3 DNA. The D gene is left open where the match is weak. Clone size appears in some rows only: once, few, many, or a class for an expanded clone.

NA	once	13	TRBV18	TRBJ2-5	CASSNLARETQYF	TGTGCCAGCTCAAATCTAGCCCGGGAGACCCAGTACTTC
NA	many	14	TRBV5-6	TRBJ1-2	CASSLLSGVYGYTF	TGTGCCAGCAGCTTGTTGAGCGGAGTCTATGGCTACACCTTC
TRBD1	NA	13	TRBV2	TRBJ2-5	CASSDGTGETQYF	TGTGCCAGCAGCGACGGGACAGGGGAGACCCAGTACTTC
TRBD2	NA	15	TRBV5-1	TRBJ2-3	CASSFSGLATDTQYF	TGCGCCAGCAGCTTTTCGGGACTAGCAACAGATACGCAGTATTTT
TRBD1	NA	14	TRBV19	TRBJ1-5	CASILTGGNQPQHF	TGTGCCAGTATCTTGACAGGGGGCAATCAGCCCCAGCATTTT
NA	NA	13	TRBV5-5	TRBJ1-2	CASSFDGNYGYTF	TGTGCCAGCAGCTTCGACGGGAACTATGGCTACACCTTC
NA	NA	14	TRBV7-8	TRBJ1-5	CASSLRGGNQPQHF	TGTGCCAGCAGCTTACGCGGTGGGAATCAGCCCCAGCATTTT
NA	NA	14	TRBV27	TRBJ1-5	CASSLMGAGQPQHF	TGTGCCAGCAGTTTAATGGGGGCCGGTCAGCCCCAGCATTTT
NA	NA	14	TRBV6-1	TRBJ2-3	CASSGVGSPDTQYF	TGTGCCAGCAGTGGAGTCGGGAGTCCAGATACGCAGTATTTT
NA	once	14	TRBV7-9	TRBJ1-2	CSSSVGGEAEGYTF	TGTTCCAGCAGCGTAGGAGGGGAGGCTGAAGGCTACACCTTC
NA	NA	16	TRBV27	TRBJ2-4	CASSPRGVSTKNIQYF	TGTGCCAGCAGTCCGCGAGGAGTTTCAACCAAAAACATTCAGTACTTC
TRBD2	NA	16	TRBV7-9	TRBJ2-1	CASSPLVGGIYNEQFF	TGTGCCAGCAGCCCCTTGGTGGGAGGGATATACAATGAGCAGTTCTTC